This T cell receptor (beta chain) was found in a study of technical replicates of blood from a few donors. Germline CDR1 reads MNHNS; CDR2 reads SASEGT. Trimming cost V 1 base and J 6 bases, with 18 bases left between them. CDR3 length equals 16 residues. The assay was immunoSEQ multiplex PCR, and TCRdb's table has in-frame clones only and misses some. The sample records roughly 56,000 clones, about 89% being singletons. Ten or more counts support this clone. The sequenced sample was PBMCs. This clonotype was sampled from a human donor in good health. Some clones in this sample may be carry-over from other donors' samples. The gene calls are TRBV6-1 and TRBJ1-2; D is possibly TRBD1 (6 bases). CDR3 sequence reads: CASSEEGGVGLNGYTF. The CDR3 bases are TGTGCCAGCAGTGAAGAGGGGGGGGTAGGGTTGAATGGCTACACCTTC.